This T cell receptor (beta chain) was profiled in a study of early T cells in non-severe SARS-CoV-2 infection. Individual cDNA molecules carried attached unique molecular identifiers. TCRdb recomputed calls from the 5' RACE reads with MiXCR, one row per CDR3 protein. The sample carries approximately 83,000 distinct CDR3 sequences, around 14% recorded once. The CDR3 length is 16 residues. The germline CDR1 and CDR2 sequences are MDHEN and SYDVKM. The germline V and J ends were trimmed by 6 bases and 4 bases, with 21 bases remaining between them. This clonotype was counted a few times. The chain couples TRBV28 to TRBJ1-1, with D hard to call. The clonotype originates from an adult who was a healthcare worker with PCR-confirmed SARS-CoV-2 infection or an uninfected control (not recorded which). Source material: whole blood. The CDR3 loop is CASSRPGNPYGTEAFF. The CDR3 DNA sequence: TGTGCCAGCAGCCGCCCGGGGAATCCGTACGGCACTGAAGCTTTCTTT.